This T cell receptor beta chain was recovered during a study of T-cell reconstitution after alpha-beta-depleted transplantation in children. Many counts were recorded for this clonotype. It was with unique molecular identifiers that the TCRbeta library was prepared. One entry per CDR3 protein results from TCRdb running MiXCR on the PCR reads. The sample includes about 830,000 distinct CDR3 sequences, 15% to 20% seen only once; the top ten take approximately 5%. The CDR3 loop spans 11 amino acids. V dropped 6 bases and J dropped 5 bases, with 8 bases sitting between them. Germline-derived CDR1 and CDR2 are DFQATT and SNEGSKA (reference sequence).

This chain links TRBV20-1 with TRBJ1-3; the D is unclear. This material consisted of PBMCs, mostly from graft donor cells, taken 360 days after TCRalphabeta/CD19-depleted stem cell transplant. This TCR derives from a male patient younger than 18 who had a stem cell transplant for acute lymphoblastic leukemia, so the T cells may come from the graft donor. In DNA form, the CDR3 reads TGCAGTGCAAGAACACGAAACACCATATATTTT. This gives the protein CSARTRNTIYF.